This T cell receptor beta chain originates from a study of CD8+CD57+ T cells in acquired aplastic anemia. Study information: The average for DNA from sorted CD4+ and CD8+ cells was roughly 3 ug. Overall study results and limits: It was found that twenty-nine CD8+ CDR3 sequences were shared between patients and controls.

Only patients with CD8+CD57+ cell expansion on flow cytometry were chosen for sequencing. The study sampled blood from patients who had received no therapy. Template material for TCR beta VDJ and CDR3 profiling consisted of genomic DNA. TCRdb re-derived calls from the reads in MiXCR, one entry per CDR3 protein. This sample has under 200,000 distinct CDR3 sequences, with less than 60% found just once. Per germline, CDR1 WNHNN and CDR2 SYGVQD (reference sequence). Trimming cost V 0 bases and J 10 bases, with 13 bases left between them. This CDR3 spans 15 amino acids. Remarks on this clonotype: Its specificity is not known.

The source of this sequence is a human donor with aplastic anemia. The sequenced sample was sorted CD4+, CD8+, or CD8+CD57+ T cells (not recorded which) from PBMCs. V gene TRBV10-1 combines with J gene TRBJ1-6; D not resolved. The CDR3 here is CASSESGKKSSPLHF. CDR3 sequence (DNA): TGCGCCAGCAGTGAGTCGGGCAAAAAGAGCTCACCCCTCCACTTT.